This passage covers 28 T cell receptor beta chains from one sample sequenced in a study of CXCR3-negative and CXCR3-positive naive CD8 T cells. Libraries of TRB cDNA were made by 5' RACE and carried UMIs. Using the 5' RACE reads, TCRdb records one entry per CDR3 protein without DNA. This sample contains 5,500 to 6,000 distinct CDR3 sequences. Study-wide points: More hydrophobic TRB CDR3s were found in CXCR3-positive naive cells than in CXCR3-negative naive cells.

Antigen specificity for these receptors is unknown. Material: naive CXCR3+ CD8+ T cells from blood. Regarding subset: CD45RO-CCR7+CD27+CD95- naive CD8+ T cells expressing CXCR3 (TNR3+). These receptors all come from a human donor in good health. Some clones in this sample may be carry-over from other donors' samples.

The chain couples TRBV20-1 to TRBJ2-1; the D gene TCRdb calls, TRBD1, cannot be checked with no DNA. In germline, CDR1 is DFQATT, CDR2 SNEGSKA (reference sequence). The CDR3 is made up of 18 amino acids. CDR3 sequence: CSAREDRGRITKYNEQFF.

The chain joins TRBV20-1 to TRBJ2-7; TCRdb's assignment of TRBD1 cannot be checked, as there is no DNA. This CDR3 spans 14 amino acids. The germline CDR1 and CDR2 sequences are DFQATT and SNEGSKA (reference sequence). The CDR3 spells CSASSGGRSYEQYF.

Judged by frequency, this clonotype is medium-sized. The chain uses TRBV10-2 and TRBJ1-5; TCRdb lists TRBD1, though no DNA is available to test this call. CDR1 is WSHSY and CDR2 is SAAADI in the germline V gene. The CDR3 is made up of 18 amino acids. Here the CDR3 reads CASREQGDVRNSNQPQHF.

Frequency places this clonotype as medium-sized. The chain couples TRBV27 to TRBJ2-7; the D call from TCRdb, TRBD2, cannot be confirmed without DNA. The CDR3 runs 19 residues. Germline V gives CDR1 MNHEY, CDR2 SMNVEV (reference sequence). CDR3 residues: CASSFSPTSGRVAEYEQYF.

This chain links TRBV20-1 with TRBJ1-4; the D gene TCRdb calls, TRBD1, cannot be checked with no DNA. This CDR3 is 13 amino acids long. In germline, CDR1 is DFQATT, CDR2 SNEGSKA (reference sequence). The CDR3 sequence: CSAPGGANEKLFF.

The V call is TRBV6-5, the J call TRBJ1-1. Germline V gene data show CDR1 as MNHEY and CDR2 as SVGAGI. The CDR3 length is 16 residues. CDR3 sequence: CASSYSSLRMDTEAFF.

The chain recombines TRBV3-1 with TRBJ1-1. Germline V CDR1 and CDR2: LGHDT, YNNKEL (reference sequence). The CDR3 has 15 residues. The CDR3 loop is CASSQDPFMNTEAFF.

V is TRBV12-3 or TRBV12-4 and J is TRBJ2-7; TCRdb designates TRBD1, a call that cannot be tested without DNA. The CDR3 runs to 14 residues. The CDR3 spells CASSLRDRVYEQYF.

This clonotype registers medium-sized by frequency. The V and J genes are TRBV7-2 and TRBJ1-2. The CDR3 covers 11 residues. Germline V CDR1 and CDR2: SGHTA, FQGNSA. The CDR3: CASRSSPQFAF.

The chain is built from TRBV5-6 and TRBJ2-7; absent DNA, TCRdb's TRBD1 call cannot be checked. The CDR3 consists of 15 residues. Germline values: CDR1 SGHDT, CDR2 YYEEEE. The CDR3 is CASSDPGQGPYEQYF.

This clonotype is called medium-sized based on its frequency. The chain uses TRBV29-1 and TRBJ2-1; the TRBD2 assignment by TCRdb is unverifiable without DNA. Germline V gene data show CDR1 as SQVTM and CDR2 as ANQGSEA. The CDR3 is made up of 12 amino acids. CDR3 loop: CSVFGGDNEQFF.

The CDR3 sequence: CASSLALGAVPDPEAFF. The chain joins TRBV7-9 to TRBJ1-1. There are 17 residues in the CDR3. The germline V gene encodes CDR1 SEHNR and CDR2 FQNEAQ (reference sequence).

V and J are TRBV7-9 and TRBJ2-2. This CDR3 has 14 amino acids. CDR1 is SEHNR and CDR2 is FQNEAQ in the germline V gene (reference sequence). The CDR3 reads CASSTLDFTGELFF.

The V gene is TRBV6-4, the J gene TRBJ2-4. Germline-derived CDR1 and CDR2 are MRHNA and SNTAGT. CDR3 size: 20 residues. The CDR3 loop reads CASSDSRQGAANHYKNIQYF.

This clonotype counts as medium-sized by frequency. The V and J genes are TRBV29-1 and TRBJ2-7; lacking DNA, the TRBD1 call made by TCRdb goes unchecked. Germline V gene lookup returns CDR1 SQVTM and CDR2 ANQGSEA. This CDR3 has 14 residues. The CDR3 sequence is CSVAGLASSYEQYF.

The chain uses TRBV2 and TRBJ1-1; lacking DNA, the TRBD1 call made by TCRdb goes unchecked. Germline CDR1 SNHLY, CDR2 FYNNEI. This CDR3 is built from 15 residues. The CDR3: CASGGTGAVNTEAFF.

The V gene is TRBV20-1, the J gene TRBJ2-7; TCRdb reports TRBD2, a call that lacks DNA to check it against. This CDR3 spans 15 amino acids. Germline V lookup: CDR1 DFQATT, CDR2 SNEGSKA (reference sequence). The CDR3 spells CSARASAGVHYEQYF.

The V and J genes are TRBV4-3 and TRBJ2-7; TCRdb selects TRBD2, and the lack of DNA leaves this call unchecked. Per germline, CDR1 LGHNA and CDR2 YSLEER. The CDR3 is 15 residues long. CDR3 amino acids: CASSRTSGSSYEQYF.

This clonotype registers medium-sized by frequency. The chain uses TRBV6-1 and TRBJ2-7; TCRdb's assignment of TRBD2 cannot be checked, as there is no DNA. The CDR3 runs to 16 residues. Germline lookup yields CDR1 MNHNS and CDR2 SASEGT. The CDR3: CASSERRERVSYEQYF.

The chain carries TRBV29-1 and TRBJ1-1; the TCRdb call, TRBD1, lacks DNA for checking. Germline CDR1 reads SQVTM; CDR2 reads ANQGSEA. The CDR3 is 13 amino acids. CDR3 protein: CSVVTLGYTEAFF.

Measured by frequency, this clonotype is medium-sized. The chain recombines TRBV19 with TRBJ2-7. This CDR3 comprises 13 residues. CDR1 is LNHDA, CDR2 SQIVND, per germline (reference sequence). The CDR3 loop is CASSSGEIYEQYF.

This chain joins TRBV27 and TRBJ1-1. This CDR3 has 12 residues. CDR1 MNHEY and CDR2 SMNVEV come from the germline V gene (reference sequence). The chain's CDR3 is CASSARNTEAFF.

The CDR3: CASSLQGQGPYNEQFF. The chain uses TRBV12-3 or TRBV12-4 and TRBJ2-1; absent DNA, TCRdb's TRBD1 call cannot be checked. This CDR3 contains 16 residues.

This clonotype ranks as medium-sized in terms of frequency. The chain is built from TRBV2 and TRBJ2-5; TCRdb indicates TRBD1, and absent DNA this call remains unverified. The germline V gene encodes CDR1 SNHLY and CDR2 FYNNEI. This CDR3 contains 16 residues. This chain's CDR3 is CASSENRGPLRETQYF.

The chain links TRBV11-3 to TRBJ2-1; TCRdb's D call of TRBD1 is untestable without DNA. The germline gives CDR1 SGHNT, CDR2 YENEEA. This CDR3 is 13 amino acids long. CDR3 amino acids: CASSLPGGYEQFF.

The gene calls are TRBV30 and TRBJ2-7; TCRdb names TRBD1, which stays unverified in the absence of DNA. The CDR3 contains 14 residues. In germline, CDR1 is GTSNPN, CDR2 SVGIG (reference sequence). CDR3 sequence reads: CAWSPGGGAGEQYF.

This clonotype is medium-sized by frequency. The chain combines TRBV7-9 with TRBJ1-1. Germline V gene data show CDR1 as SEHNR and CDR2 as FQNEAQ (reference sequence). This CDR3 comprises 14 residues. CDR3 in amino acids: CASSYQGGYTEAFF.

CDR3 region: CSATPPRRDFPLSSYNEQFF. The rearrangement uses TRBV20-1 and TRBJ2-1; no DNA is available, so the TRBD1 call from TCRdb remains unchecked. Germline V gives CDR1 DFQATT, CDR2 SNEGSKA (reference sequence). CDR3 length: 20 amino acids.